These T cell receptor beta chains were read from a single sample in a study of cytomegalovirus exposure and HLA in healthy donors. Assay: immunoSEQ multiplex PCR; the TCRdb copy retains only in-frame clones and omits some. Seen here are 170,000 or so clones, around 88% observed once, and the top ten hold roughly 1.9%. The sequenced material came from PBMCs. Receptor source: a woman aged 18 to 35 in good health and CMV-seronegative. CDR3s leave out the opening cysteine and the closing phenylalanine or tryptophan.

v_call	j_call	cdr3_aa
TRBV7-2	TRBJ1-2	ASSTADGARGYGYT
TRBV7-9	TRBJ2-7	ASSFGQRGGYEQY
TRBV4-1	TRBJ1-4	ASSQALITGNEKLF
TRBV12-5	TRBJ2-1	ASGAGLPQNNEQF
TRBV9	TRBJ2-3	ASSVATSGGGKQY
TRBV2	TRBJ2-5	ASHGQGRGWAQY
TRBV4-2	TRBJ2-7	ASSQDTAISYEQY
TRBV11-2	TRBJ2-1	ASSLGGLRRSSNEQF
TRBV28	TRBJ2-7	ASSPGTGVYEQY
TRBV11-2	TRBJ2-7	ASSSIRQGHYEQY
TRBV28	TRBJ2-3	ASSTFPDSEAQY
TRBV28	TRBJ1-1	ASSFQQGTVNTEAF
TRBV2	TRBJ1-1	ASLSNTEAF
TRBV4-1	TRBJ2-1	ASSQPSAYNEQF
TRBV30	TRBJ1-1	AWSALGHTEAF
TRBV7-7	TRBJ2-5	ASSLVGGEFQETQY
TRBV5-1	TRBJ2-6	ASSSESGVLSGANVLT
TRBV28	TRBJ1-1	ASSPGQGVHTEAF
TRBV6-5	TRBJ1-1	ASSSTWTGGSTEAF
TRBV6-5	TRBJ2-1	ASSSLPDEQF
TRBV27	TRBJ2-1	ASTPYSSGPRDEQF
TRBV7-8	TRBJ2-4	ASKPDRGVAKNIQY
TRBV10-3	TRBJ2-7	AISGSYEQY
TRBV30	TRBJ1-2	AWSDTGFYGYT
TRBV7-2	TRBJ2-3	ASSSPPGLSYTDTQY
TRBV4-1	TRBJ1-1	ASSPGGGKGMNTEAF
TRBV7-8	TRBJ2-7	ASSLEVLAGGPYEQY
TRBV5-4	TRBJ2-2	ASSLQGQVPRELF
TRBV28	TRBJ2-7	ASSIQGPASYEQY
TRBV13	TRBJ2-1	ASSIVDNEQF
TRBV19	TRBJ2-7	ASRSTSGLQY
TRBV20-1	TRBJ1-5	SAGLGGAQH
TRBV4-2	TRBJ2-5	ASSLAGGSEETQY
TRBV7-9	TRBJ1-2	ASSLVPGEGYGYT